These 5 T cell receptor beta chains share one sample of origin, sequenced in a study of T cells in Graves' hyperthyroidism and ophthalmopathy. TCR beta CDR3 region amplification was performed from RNA transcripts. The study used the HTBI primer set for a first-round RT-PCR of the TCR CDR3. In TCRdb, the multiplex PCR reads were re-called with MiXCR into one record per CDR3 protein. The table lists around 340,000 distinct CDR3 sequences, less than 20% of them singletons, with 15% in the top ten. Sequencing used blood. Source of these receptors: a woman in her 40s with Graves' ophthalmopathy.

This clonotype was counted ten times or more. The V call is TRBV7-8, the J call TRBJ2-7; a weak D match, TRBD1 (6 bases). CDR1 is SGHVS and CDR2 is FQNEAQ in the germline V gene. This CDR3 contains 14 residues. V lost 5 bases and J lost 0, with 11 bases in between. The CDR3 DNA sequence: TGTGCCAGCAGCCCTGCAGGGGACTCCTACGAGCAGTACTTC. It yields the protein CASSPAGDSYEQYF.

This clonotype was seen at least ten times. V gene TRBV18 combines with J gene TRBJ2-7, with 8 bases fitting TRBD1. CDR3 size: 12 residues. Germline lookup yields CDR1 KGHSH and CDR2 LQKENI. J was trimmed by 5 bases and V by 8 bases; bases with no gene match: 5. CDR3 sequence (DNA): TGTGCCAGCAGCCCAGGGGGCCACGAGCAGTACTTC. This translates into CASSPGGHEQYF.

The chain carries TRBV11-2 and TRBJ1-1; D remains unclear. With 3 bases removed from V and 1 base from J, the gap between germline ends came to 9 bases. The CDR3 is made up of 14 amino acids. The germline V gene encodes CDR1 SGHAT and CDR2 FQNNGV. This chain's CDR3 is CASSLEQRNTEAFF. The CDR3 nucleotides read TGTGCCAGCAGCTTGGAACAGAGGAACACTGAAGCTTTCTTT. The full variable domain, with the rest looked up from reference TRBV11-2 and TRBJ1-1, is EAGVAQSPRYKIIEKRQSVAFWCNPISGHATLYWYQQILGQGPKLLIQFQNNGVVDDSQLPKDRFSAERLKGVDSTLKIQPAKLEDSAVYLCASSLEQRNTEAFFGQGTRLTVV.

This clonotype was detected many times. This chain uses TRBV11-2 with TRBJ2-2, with TRBD2 as a possible D gene (6 bases). V lost 6 bases to trimming and J lost 1 base, with 12 bases between them. CDR3 length: 15 residues. CDR1 is SGHAT, CDR2 FQNNGV, per germline. CDR3 bases: TGTGCCAGCAGTTCCGAGGGACTGAACACCGGGGAGCTGTTTTTT. Translated: CASSSEGLNTGELFF.

This clonotype was observed at least ten times. The rearrangement links TRBV6-2 or TRBV6-3 to TRBJ2-5, with TRBD2 identical over 7 bases. There are 15 residues in the CDR3. The V gene's germline CDR1 is MNHEY and CDR2 SVGEGT. Trimming took 2 bases from V and 5 from J; bases not matched to a gene: 8. DNA for the CDR3: TGTGCCAGCAGTTACAGGGCGGGAGTAGGTGAGACCCAGTACTTC. This gives the protein CASSYRAGVGETQYF.